Below are 18 T cell receptor beta chains sequenced from a single sample in a study of CD8 T cells in ankylosing spondylitis. Study outcomes and limitations: Blood of patients with ankylosing spondylitis appeared to be characterized by a TCR beta motif of several highly homologous variants.

These receptors' antigens are unknown. MiXCR was run by TCRdb on the 5' RACE reads, yielding one entry per CDR3 protein. The table includes approximately 400,000 distinct CDR3 sequences, approximately 17% detected once. The sequenced material came from blood, either unsorted or a sorted T cell fraction (not recorded which). The receptors derive from a male donor with ankylosing spondylitis.

This clonotype was seen only a few times. V gene TRBV18 combines with J gene TRBJ1-2, with a possible D match to TRBD1 (5 bases). CDR3 length equals 16 residues. V dropped 2 bases and J dropped 4 bases, with 17 bases sitting between them. From germline, CDR1 is KGHSH and CDR2 LQKENI. This CDR3 reads CASSPGQGGVGYGYTF. DNA of the CDR3: TGTGCCAGCTCACCAGGTCAGGGTGGAGTAGGCTATGGCTACACCTTC.

In nucleotides, the CDR3 is TGTGCCAGCAGCCAGGACGGGGACGCACCCCTCCACTTT. This translates into CASSQDGDAPLHF. The chain combines TRBV7-9 with TRBJ1-6; D may be TRBD1 (5 bases). Germline-derived CDR1 and CDR2 are SEHNR and FQNEAQ (reference sequence). Trimming took off 5 bases at V and 11 bases at J, with 13 bases between the two ends. The CDR3 sequence is 13 residues long.

This clonotype has a count of ten or more. The chain links TRBV20-1 to TRBJ2-3; 9 bases map to TRBD2. V shed 0 bases, J shed 9 bases, and the junction held 13 bases outside the gene matches. Per the germline V gene, CDR1 is DFQATT and CDR2 is SNEGSKA (reference sequence). The CDR3 length is 16 residues. The CDR3 is CSARDKIAGAPGTQYF. As DNA, the CDR3 is TGCAGTGCTAGAGATAAAATAGCGGGGGCCCCCGGCACGCAGTATTTT.

This clonotype was counted between two and nine times. This rearrangement joins TRBV5-5 to TRBJ2-3; D is ambiguous. Trimming removed 0 bases from V and 1 base from J, with 12 bases in between. Germline CDR1 is SGHKS and CDR2 is YYEKEE (reference sequence). The CDR3 runs to 16 residues. In DNA, the CDR3 is TGTGCCAGCAGCTTGGTCAGGCAGACTGGCACAGATACGCAGTATTTT. Translating it yields CASSLVRQTGTDTQYF. Drawing the rest from reference TRBV5-5 and TRBJ2-3, the complete variable domain is DAGVTQSPTHLIKTRGQQVTLRCSPISGHKSVSWYQQVLGQGPQFIFQYYEKEERGRGNFPDRFSARQFPNYSSELNVNALLLGDSALYLCASSLVRQTGTDTQYFGPGTRLTVL.

This clonotype was observed a few times. The chain joins TRBV7-9 to TRBJ1-2; D perhaps matches TRBD1 (6 bases). V was pared by 2 bases and J by 4 bases, with 8 bases between. Germline lookup yields CDR1 SEHNR and CDR2 FQNEAQ (reference sequence). The length of the CDR3 is 13 residues. CDR3 nucleotides: TGTGCCAGCAGCTTACAGGGGTTCTATGGCTACACCTTC. Translated: CASSLQGFYGYTF.

This clonotype was observed a single time. The V gene is TRBV24-1, the J gene TRBJ2-3; TRBD1 might be the D (6 bases). Trimming stripped 5 bases from V and 0 bases from J, with 8 bases between. The CDR3 runs 14 residues. Germline V gives CDR1 KGHDR, CDR2 SFDVKD. CDR3 region: CATSARGSTDTQYF. Written as DNA, the CDR3 is TGTGCCACCAGTGCCAGGGGTAGCACAGATACGCAGTATTTT.

This clonotype was observed a handful of times. The gene calls are TRBV7-3 and TRBJ2-2, with 12 bases identical to TRBD1. The J segment lost 4 bases and the V segment lost 2 bases, leaving 5 bases of the junction unmatched. The CDR3 runs to 17 residues. Germline CDR1 is SGHTA and CDR2 is FQGTGA. DNA of the CDR3: TGTGCCAGCAGCTTATACGGGACAGGGGGCGGCACCGGGGAGCTGTTTTTT. This encodes CASSLYGTGGGTGELFF.

This chain uses TRBV27 with TRBJ2-7, with 9 positions matching TRBD2. Germline-derived CDR1 and CDR2 are MNHEY and SMNVEV (reference sequence). CDR3 length equals 18 residues. The ends lost 4 bases at V and 5 bases at J; junction bases unmatched: 18. The DNA for the CDR3 is TGTGCCAGCAGTTACCAGTCTAGCGGGGCCCCCGGTGGGGACGAGCAGTACTTC. Translated: CASSYQSSGAPGGDEQYF.

The J gene is TRBJ2-3, the V gene TRBV6-2 or TRBV6-3, with 11 nucleotides matching TRBD2. Germline CDR1 reads MNHEY; CDR2 reads SVGEGT. The CDR3 is made up of 16 amino acids. Unmatched junction bases numbered 3, after V lost 2 bases and J lost 2 bases. The CDR3 reads CASSYGTSGPTDTQYF. The CDR3 DNA follows: TGTGCCAGCAGTTACGGGACTAGCGGACCCACAGATACGCAGTATTTT.

This clonotype has ten or more counts. The chain has TRBV12-3 or TRBV12-4 and TRBJ1-2; D is undetermined. Trimming stripped 5 bases from V and 7 bases from J, with 14 bases between. This CDR3 contains 13 residues. The CDR3: CASSPGGGVGYTF. The CDR3 bases are TGTGCCAGCAGTCCCGGAGGTGGGGTTGGCTACACCTTC.

The sample holds many counts of this clonotype. The chain links TRBV10-3 to TRBJ2-7; D unclear. This CDR3 has 11 residues. Germline CDR1 and CDR2: ENHRY and SYGVKD. Trimming cost V 4 bases and J 3 bases, with 4 bases left between them. CDR3 sequence (DNA): TGTGCCATCAGTGCTAGCTACGAGCAGTACTTC. This codes for CAISASYEQYF.

The V and J genes are TRBV19 and TRBJ1-5; D ambiguous. The CDR3 contains 16 residues. CDR1 LNHDA and CDR2 SQIVND come from the germline V gene (reference sequence). V gave up 3 bases and J gave up 1 base, with 13 bases separating them. CDR3 protein: CASSMARGQSNQPQHF. The CDR3 DNA is TGTGCCAGTAGTATGGCGCGCGGGCAGAGCAATCAGCCCCAGCATTTT.

Comment on this clonotype: The junction and the germline gene differ at one end; a read error may be behind it. The genes are TRBV11-1 and TRBJ2-2; D may be TRBD1 or TRBD2 (5 bases each). The CDR3 is made up of 14 amino acids. The germline CDR1 and CDR2 sequences are SGHAT and FQDESV (reference sequence). The CDR3 protein is CASSWGRNPGELFF. CDR3 sequence (DNA): TGTGCCAGCAGCTGGGGACGGAACCCCGGGGAGCTGTTTTTT.

The chain recombines TRBV24-1 with TRBJ2-1; no clear D gene. Germline V gene lookup returns CDR1 KGHDR and CDR2 SFDVKD. With 3 bases removed from V and 6 bases from J, the gap between germline ends came to 14 bases. The CDR3 spans 15 residues. The CDR3 nucleotides read TGTGCCACCAGTGATCCTGAGAGGCTGTCCAATGAGCAGTTCTTC. It is translated as CATSDPERLSNEQFF.

The V call is TRBV3-1, the J call TRBJ1-4; D may be TRBD1 (6 bases). CDR1 is LGHDT, CDR2 YNNKEL, per germline (reference sequence). Trimming pared 5 bases from V and 13 bases from J, leaving 17 bases between. The CDR3 spans 13 residues. The CDR3 loop reads CASSVRGGPGLFF. The CDR3 bases are TGTGCCAGCAGCGTTCGCGGGGGGCCCGGACTGTTTTTT.

A few counts support this clonotype. The chain carries TRBV2 and TRBJ1-5; 10 bases align to TRBD1. Germline lookup yields CDR1 SNHLY and CDR2 FYNNEI. The CDR3 totals 15 residues. The V gene end was trimmed by 3 bases and the J gene end by 6 bases; junction bases not matched to a gene: 5. Here the CDR3 reads CASSEGTGVIQPQHF. CDR3 DNA: TGTGCCAGCAGTGAGGGGACAGGGGTGATTCAGCCCCAGCATTTT.

The chain couples TRBV5-1 to TRBJ2-1; D call uncertain. The CDR3 covers 14 residues. The germline CDR1 and CDR2 sequences are SGHRS and YFSETQ. Trimming took off 0 bases at V and 8 bases at J, with 12 bases between the two ends. The CDR3 DNA reads TGCGCCAGCAGCTTGGGTTGGCAGATCGATGAGCAGTTCTTC. Encoded protein: CASSLGWQIDEQFF.

This clonotype has more than one count but fewer than ten. V gene TRBV20-1 combines with J gene TRBJ2-1; D is perhaps TRBD1 (5 bases). CDR3 length: 15 residues. V was clipped by 4 bases and J by 0 bases, with 13 bases between them. The V gene's germline CDR1 is DFQATT and CDR2 SNEGSKA (reference sequence). Written as DNA, the CDR3 is TGCAGTGCTATCACAGGTCCTGCCTCCTACAATGAGCAGTTCTTC. Encoded protein: CSAITGPASYNEQFF.